The clone carrying this T cell receptor beta chain has a handful of counts. Its specificity is unknown. Read sequence stops 3 residues before the CDR3 end, and the germline J gene provides the missing end. The data derive from a study of T cell clonality in common variable immunodeficiency. CDR1 SGHRS and CDR2 YFSETQ come from the germline V gene. This CDR3 region has 17 residues. J lost 3 bases, V lost 0 bases, and 10 bases had no gene match. Using immunoSEQ multiplex PCR, the repertoire was profiled, and TCRdb retains in-frame clones only, with some absent. The sample presents roughly 32,000 clones, none singletons. Study-level points and caveats: Reportedly, TCR beta sequences from common variable immunodeficiency showed fewer deletions and N-nucleotide insertions.

The source of this sequence is a human donor with common variable immunodeficiency. The genes are TRBV5-1 and TRBJ2-7, with 9 nucleotides matching TRBD1. The sequencing input was peripheral blood mononuclear cells. The CDR3 reads CASSLVPGTGWSYEQYF. The CDR3 DNA, read in part, is TGCGCCAGCAGCTTGGTTCCCGGGACAGGGTGGAGCTACGAG.